This T cell receptor (beta chain) was found in a study of blood T cell repertoires in COVID-19. Original methodology: Reference gene primer amplification in the assay estimated nucleated cell counts. Profiled with immunoSEQ multiplex PCR; TCRdb holds only in-frame clones, not every one. The V and J calls and clone size come from that table; D and trimming were worked out from the DNA. Here the sample spans about 87,000 clones, about 88% being singletons. Germline V lookup: CDR1 MNHNY, CDR2 SVGAGI (reference sequence). CDR3 size: 14 residues. Trimming at V came to 1 base and at J to 6 bases, leaving 4 bases not matched to a gene.

This sequence originates from a woman of 80 years or more with active COVID-19. The chain joins TRBV6-6 to TRBJ2-7; 9 bases agree with TRBD1. The sample comprised peripheral blood. The CDR3 coding sequence is TGTGCCAGCAGTTACTTACAGGGGGCGTCCGAGCAGTACTTC. Translated: CASSYLQGASEQYF.